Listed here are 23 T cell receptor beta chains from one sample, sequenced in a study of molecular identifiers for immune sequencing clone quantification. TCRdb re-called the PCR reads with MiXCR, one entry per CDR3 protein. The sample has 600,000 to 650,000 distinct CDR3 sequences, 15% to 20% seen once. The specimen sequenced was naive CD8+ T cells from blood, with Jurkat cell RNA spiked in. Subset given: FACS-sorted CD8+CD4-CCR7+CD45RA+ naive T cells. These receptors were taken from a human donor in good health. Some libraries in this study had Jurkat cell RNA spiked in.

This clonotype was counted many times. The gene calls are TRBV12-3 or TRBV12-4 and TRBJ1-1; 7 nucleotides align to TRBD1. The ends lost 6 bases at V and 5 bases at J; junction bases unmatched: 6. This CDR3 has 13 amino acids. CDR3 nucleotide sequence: TGTGCCAGCAGCCCACAGGGGTGGACTGAAGCTTTCTTT. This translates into CASSPQGWTEAFF.

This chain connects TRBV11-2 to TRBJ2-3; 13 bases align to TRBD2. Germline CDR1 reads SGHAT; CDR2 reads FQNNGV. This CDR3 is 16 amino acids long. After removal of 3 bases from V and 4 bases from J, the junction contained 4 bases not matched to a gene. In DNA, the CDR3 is TGTGCCAGCAGCTTTACTAGCGGGAGGGCCGCAGATACGCAGTATTTT. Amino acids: CASSFTSGRAADTQYF.

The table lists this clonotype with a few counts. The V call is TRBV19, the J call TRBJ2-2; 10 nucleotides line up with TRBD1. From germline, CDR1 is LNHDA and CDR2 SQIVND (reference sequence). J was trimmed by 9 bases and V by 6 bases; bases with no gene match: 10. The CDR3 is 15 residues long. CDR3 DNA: TGTGCCAGTAGCTGGGACAGGGGAAGTTTCCGGGAGCTGTTTTTT. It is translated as CASSWDRGSFRELFF.

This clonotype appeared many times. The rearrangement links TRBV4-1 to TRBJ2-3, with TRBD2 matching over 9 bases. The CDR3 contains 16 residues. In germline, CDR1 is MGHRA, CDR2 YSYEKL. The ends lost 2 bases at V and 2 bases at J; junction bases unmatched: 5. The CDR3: CASSQLAGVSTDTQYF. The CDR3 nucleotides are TGCGCCAGCAGCCAATTAGCGGGAGTCTCCACAGATACGCAGTATTTT.

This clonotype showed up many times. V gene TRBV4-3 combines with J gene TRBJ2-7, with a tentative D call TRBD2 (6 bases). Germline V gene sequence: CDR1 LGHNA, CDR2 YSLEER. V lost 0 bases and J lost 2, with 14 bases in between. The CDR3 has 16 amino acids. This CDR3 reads CASSQEFFGGAYEQYF. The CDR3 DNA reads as TGCGCCAGCAGCCAAGAATTTTTCGGGGGAGCCTACGAGCAGTACTTC.

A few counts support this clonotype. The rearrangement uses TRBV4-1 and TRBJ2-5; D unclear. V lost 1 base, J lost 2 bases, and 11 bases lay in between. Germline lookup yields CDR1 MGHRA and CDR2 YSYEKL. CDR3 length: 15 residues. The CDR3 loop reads CASSQGIRQQETQYF. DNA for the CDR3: TGCGCCAGCAGCCAAGGAATACGGCAGCAAGAGACCCAGTACTTC.

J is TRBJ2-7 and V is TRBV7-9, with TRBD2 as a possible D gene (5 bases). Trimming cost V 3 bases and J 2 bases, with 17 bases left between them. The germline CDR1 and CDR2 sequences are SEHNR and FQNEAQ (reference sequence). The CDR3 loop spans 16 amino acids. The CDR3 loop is CASSFGLDGVTYEQYF. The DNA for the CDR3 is TGTGCCAGCAGCTTTGGGTTGGACGGGGTAACCTACGAGCAGTACTTC.

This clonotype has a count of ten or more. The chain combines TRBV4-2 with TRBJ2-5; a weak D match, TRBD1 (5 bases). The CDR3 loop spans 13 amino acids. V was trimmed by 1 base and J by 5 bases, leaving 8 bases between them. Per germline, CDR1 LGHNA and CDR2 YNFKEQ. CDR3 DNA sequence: TGTGCCAGCAGCCAAGTTCAGGGTGAGACCCAGTACTTC. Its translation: CASSQVQGETQYF.

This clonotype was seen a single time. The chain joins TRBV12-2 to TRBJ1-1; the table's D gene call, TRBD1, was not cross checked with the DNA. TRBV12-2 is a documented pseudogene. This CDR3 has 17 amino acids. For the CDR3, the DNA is TGTGCAAGTCGCGAGCGGACAGGGAGTTGGATGAGCACTGAAGCTTTCTTT. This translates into CASRERTGSWMSTEAFF.

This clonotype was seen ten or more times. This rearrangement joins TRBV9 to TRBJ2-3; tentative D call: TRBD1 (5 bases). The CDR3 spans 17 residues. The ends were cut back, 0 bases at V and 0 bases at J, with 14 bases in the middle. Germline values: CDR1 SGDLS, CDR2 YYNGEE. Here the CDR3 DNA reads TGTGCCAGCAGCGTAGGACCGGACAAATCTAGCACAGATACGCAGTATTTT. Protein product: CASSVGPDKSSTDTQYF.

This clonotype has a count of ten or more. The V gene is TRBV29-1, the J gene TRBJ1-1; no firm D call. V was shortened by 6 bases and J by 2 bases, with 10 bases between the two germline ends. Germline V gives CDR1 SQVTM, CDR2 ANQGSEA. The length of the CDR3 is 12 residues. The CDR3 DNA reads TGCAGCGTGGGTATGCCAAACACTGAAGCTTTCTTT. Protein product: CSVGMPNTEAFF.

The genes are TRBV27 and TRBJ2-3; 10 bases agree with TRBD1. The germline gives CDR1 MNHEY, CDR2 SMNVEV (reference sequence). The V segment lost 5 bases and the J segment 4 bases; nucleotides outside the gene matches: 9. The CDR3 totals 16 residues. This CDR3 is CASSIWGTGDADTQYF. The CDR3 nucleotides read TGTGCCAGCAGTATCTGGGGGACAGGGGACGCAGATACGCAGTATTTT.

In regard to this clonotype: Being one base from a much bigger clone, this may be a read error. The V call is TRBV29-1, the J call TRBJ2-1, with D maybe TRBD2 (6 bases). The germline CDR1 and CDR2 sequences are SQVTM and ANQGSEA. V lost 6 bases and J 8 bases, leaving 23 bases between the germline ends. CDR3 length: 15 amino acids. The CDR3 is CSVLTEGGLDDEQFF. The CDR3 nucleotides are TGCAGCGTGCTAACGGAGGGAGGCCTAGACGATGAGCAGTTCTTC.

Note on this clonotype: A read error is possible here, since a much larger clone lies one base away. CDR3 sequence (DNA): TGTGCCAGCAGCGGAGGGTCGACAGCAGCTGAAGCTTTCTTT. It specifies CASSGGSTAAEAFF. The chain is built from TRBV11-2 and TRBJ1-1, with a possible D match to TRBD1 (5 bases). From germline, CDR1 is SGHAT and CDR2 FQNNGV. Trimming cost V 5 bases and J 6 bases, with 16 bases left between them. This CDR3 contains 14 residues.

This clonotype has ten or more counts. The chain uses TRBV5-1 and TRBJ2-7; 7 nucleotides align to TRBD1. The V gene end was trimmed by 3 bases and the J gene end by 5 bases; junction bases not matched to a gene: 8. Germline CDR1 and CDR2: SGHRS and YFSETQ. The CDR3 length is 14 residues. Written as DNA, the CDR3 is TGCGCCAGCAGCTCAAAGGGGGCGTACGACGAGCAGTACTTC. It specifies CASSSKGAYDEQYF.

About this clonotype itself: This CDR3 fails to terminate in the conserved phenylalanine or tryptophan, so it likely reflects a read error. The CDR3 DNA is TGTGCCAGCAGCTTACAGAGAATTGGAGCCAAAAACATTCAGTACCTC. This gives the protein CASSLQRIGAKNIQYL. The chain recombines TRBV7-8 with TRBJ2-4, with D uncertain. Trimming took 2 bases from V and 0 from J, leaving 11 bases between them. The length of the CDR3 is 16 residues. Germline V gene sequence: CDR1 SGHVS, CDR2 FQNEAQ.

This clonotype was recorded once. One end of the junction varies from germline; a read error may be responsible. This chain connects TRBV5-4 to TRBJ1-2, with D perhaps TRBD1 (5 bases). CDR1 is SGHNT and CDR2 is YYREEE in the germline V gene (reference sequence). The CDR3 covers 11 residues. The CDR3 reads CASRRGQGCTF. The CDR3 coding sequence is TGTGCCAGCAGGCGGGGCCAGGGCTGCACCTTC.

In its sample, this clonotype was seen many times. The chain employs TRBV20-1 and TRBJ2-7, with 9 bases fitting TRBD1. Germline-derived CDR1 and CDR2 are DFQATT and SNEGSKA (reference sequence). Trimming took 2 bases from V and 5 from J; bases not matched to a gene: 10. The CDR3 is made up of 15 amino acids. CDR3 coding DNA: TGCAGTGCTAGAAGGACCGGGACAGGGCGTAACGAGCAGTACTTC. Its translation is CSARRTGTGRNEQYF.

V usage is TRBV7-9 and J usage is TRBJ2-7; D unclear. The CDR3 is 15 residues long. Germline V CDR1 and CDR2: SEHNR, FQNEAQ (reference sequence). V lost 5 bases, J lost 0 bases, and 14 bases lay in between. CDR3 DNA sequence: TGTGCCAGCAGCATCTCCGGGCCCTCCTCCTACGAGCAGTACTTC. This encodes CASSISGPSSYEQYF. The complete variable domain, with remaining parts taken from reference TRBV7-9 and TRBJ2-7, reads DTGVSQNPRHKITKRGQNVTFRCDPISEHNRLYWYRQTLGQGPEFLTYFQNEAQLEKSRLLSDRFSAERPKGSFSTLEIQRTEQGDSAMYLCASSISGPSSYEQYFGPGTRLTVT.

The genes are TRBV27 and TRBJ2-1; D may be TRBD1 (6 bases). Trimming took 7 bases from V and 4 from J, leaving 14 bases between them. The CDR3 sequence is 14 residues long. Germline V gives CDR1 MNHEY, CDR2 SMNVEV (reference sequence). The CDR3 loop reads CASNSQTGYNEQFF. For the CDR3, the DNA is TGTGCCAGCAATTCACAGACAGGTTACAATGAGCAGTTCTTC.

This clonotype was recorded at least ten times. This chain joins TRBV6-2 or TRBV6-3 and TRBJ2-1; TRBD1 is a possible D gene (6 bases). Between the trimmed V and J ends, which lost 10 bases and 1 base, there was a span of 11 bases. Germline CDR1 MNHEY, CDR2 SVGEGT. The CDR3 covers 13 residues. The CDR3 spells CATAGESYNEQFF. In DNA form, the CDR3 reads TGTGCCACCGCAGGGGAGTCCTACAATGAGCAGTTCTTC.

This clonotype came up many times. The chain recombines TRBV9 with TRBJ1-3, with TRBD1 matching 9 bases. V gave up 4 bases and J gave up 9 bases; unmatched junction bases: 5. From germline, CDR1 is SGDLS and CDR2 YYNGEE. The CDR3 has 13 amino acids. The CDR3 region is CASSKQGAGTIYF. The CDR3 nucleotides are TGTGCCAGCAGCAAACAGGGGGCGGGCACCATATATTTT.

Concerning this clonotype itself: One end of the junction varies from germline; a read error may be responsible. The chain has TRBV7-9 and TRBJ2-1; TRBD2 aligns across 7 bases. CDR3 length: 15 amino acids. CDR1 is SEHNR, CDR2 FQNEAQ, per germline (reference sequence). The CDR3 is CASSLAANPYNEQFF. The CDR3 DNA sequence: TGTGCCAGCAGCCTAGCGGCAAACCCCTACAATGAGCAGTTCTTC.